The 10 T cell receptor beta chains listed next were all sequenced from one sample in a study of shared clonotypes between healthy human individuals. Only in-frame clones appear in the TCRdb table, and some are missing; sequencing was by immunoSEQ multiplex PCR. The sample shows 1 million to 1.2 million clones, roughly 80% of them seen only once. The specimen was memory CD4+ T cells from PBMCs. Subset indicated: CD45RA-negative fraction. The source is a man younger than 35 in good health. Some clones in this sample may be carry-over from other donors' samples.

This clone was observed once. The chain recombines TRBV5-1 with TRBJ2-5, with 8 positions matching TRBD2. With V trimmed by 5 bases and J by 5 bases, 8 bases remained unmatched. Germline loops: CDR1 SGHRS, CDR2 YFSETQ. This CDR3 comprises 14 residues. CDR3 nucleotides: TGCGCCAGCAGGGAGCCGGGAGGGGTGGAGACCCAGTACTTC. Protein product: CASREPGGVETQYF. The full variable domain, completed using reference TRBV5-1 and TRBJ2-5, is KAGVTQTPRYLIKTRGQQVTLSCSPISGHRSVSWYQQTPGQGLQFLFEYFSETQRNKGNFPGRFSGRQFSNSRSEMNVSTLELGDSALYLCASREPGGVETQYFGPGTRLLVL.

This clone was seen many times. J is TRBJ2-5 and V is TRBV27; 11 nucleotides line up with TRBD2. This CDR3 comprises 17 residues. The V gene end was trimmed by 3 bases and the J gene end by 7 bases; junction bases not matched to a gene: 13. The germline gives CDR1 MNHEY, CDR2 SMNVEV (reference sequence). For the CDR3, the DNA is TGTGCCAGCAGTTTGACCCTAGCGGGAGGTCGGCCCGGGACCCAGTACTTC. Translating gives CASSLTLAGGRPGTQYF.

The chain is built from TRBV5-6 and TRBJ2-2; D is undetermined. Per germline, CDR1 SGHDT and CDR2 YYEEEE. V was trimmed by 0 bases and J by 4 bases, leaving 7 bases between them. The CDR3 sequence is 14 residues long. CDR3 region: CASSLGRSTGELFF. CDR3 DNA: TGTGCCAGCAGCTTGGGTAGGAGCACCGGGGAGCTGTTTTTT.

V usage is TRBV27 and J usage is TRBJ2-1; D is tentatively TRBD1 or TRBD2 (5 bases each). The CDR3 runs to 15 residues. The germline V gene has CDR1 MNHEY and CDR2 SMNVEV (reference sequence). V dropped 7 bases and J dropped 11 bases, with 24 bases sitting between them. DNA for the CDR3: TGTGCCAGCACCCTCCCCGGGGCTGCCCCCACCCAGCAGTTCTTC. It translates to CASTLPGAAPTQQFF.

The V call is TRBV5-4, the J call TRBJ2-3, with D possibly matching TRBD1 (6 bases). Germline assignment: CDR1 SGHNT and CDR2 YYREEE (reference sequence). CDR3 length equals 16 residues. Trimming took off 4 bases at V and 2 bases at J, with 17 bases between the two ends. The CDR3 coding sequence is TGTGCCAGCAGCCCCACGGGACATCCTAACACAGATACGCAGTATTTT. Its protein product is CASSPTGHPNTDTQYF.

The V call is TRBV28, the J call TRBJ2-7, with 7 bases matching TRBD1. The CDR3 contains 14 residues. Germline loops: CDR1 MDHEN, CDR2 SYDVKM. The V segment lost 7 bases and the J segment 2 bases; nucleotides outside the gene matches: 8. The CDR3 protein is CASIQPGQTYEQYF. The CDR3 bases are TGTGCCAGCATCCAACCGGGACAGACCTACGAGCAGTACTTC.

This chain joins TRBV4-1 and TRBJ1-2; 11 bases map to TRBD1. The germline gives CDR1 MGHRA, CDR2 YSYEKL. This CDR3 comprises 15 residues. V was clipped by 4 bases and J by 4 bases; unmatched bases: 5. The CDR3 region is CASSLTGTGGYGYTF. The CDR3 coding sequence is TGCGCCAGCAGCCTGACCGGGACAGGGGGCTATGGCTACACCTTC.

CDR3 loop: CASSLLQLREQFF. Here the CDR3 DNA reads TGTGCCAGCAGCTTGTTACAGCTCCGGGAGCAGTTCTTC. The chain links TRBV5-6 to TRBJ2-1, with no clear D. Germline V lookup: CDR1 SGHDT, CDR2 YYEEEE. Trimming left V 1 base short and J 10 bases short, with 12 bases between. The CDR3 is 13 amino acids.

The chain recombines TRBV19 with TRBJ2-7, with D perhaps matching TRBD1 or TRBD2 (5 bases each). This CDR3 is built from 11 residues. The V end lost 6 bases, the J end lost 3 bases, and 6 bases lay between the germline ends. Germline lookup yields CDR1 LNHDA and CDR2 SQIVND (reference sequence). The CDR3 DNA sequence: TGTGCCAGTAGGGGGGTCTACGAGCAGTACTTC. Protein product: CASRGVYEQYF.

The chain carries TRBV7-9 and TRBJ2-6; D is undetermined. Germline V gene data show CDR1 as SEHNR and CDR2 as FQNEAQ (reference sequence). This CDR3 contains 13 residues. Trimming shortened V by 5 bases and J by 4 bases, and 6 bases separated the two germline ends. CDR3 loop: CASSRQGANVLTF. The CDR3 region has the DNA TGTGCCAGCAGCCGACAAGGGGCCAACGTCCTGACTTTC.